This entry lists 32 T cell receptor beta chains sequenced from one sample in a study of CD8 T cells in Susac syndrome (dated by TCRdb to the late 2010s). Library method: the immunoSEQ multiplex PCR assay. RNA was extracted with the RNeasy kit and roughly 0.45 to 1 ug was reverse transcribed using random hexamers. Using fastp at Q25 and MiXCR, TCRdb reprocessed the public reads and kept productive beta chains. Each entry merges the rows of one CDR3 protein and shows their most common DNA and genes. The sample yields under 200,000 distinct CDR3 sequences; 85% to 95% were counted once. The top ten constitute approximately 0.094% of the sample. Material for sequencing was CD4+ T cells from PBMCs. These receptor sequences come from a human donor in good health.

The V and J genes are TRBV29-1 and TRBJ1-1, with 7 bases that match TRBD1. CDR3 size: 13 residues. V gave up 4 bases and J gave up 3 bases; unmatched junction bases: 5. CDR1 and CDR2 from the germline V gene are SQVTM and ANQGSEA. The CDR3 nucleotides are TGCAGCGTTGCCACAGGGGTTTACACTGAAGCTTTCTTT. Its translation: CSVATGVYTEAFF.

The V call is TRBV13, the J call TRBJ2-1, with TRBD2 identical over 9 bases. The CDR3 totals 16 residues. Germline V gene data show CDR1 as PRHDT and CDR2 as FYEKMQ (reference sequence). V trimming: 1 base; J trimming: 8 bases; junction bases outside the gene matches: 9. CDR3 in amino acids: CASSLVASGMLHEQFF. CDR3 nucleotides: TGTGCCAGCAGCTTAGTCGCTAGCGGGATGTTGCATGAGCAGTTCTTC.

This CDR3 reads CASSYAGARTMNTEAFF. In DNA, the CDR3 is TGTGCCAGCAGTTACGCAGGGGCTAGGACGATGAACACTGAAGCTTTCTTT. J is TRBJ1-1 and V is TRBV6-5; maybe TRBD1 (6 bases). The CDR3 is 17 residues long. Germline V gene data show CDR1 as MNHEY and CDR2 as SVGAGI. Trimming took off 2 bases at V and 0 bases at J, with 16 bases between the two ends.

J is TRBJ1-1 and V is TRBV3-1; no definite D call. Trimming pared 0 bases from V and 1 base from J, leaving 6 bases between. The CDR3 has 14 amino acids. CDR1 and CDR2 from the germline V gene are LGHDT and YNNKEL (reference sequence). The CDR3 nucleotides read TGTGCCAGCAGCCAAGAGGGTAAGAACACTGAAGCTTTCTTT. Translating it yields CASSQEGKNTEAFF. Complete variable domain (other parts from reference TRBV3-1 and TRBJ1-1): DTAVSQTPKYLVTQMGNDKSIKCEQNLGHDTMYWYKQDSKKFLKIMFSYNNKELIINETVPNRFSPKSPDKAHLNLHINSLELGDSAVYFCASSQEGKNTEAFFGQGTRLTVV.

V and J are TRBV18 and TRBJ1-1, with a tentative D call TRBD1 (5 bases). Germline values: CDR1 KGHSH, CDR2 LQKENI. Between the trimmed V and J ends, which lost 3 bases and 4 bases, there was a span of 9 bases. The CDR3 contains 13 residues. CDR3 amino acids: CASSPSGGTEAFF. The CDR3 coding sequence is TGTGCCAGCTCACCCTCGGGGGGCACTGAAGCTTTCTTT.

CDR3 amino acids: CSSTFQGYEQFF. CDR3 bases: TGCAGTTCTACTTTCCAGGGGTATGAGCAGTTCTTC. The V and J genes are TRBV20-1 and TRBJ2-1; tentatively, D is TRBD1 (6 bases). CDR3 length: 12 amino acids. Germline CDR1 reads DFQATT; CDR2 reads SNEGSKA (reference sequence). The V gene lost 8 bases and the J gene lost 8 bases, with 16 bases spanning the gap.

The CDR3 spells CASSLVRGSELYEQYV. CDR3 sequence (DNA): TGTGCCAGCAGCTTAGTGCGGGGTTCGGAGCTCTACGAGCAGTACGTC. The chain has TRBV7-9 and TRBJ2-7; tentative D call: TRBD2 (6 bases). Looked up from germline, CDR1 is SEHNR and CDR2 is FQNEAQ (reference sequence). The CDR3 runs to 16 residues. V lost 1 base and J 3 bases, leaving 16 bases between the germline ends.

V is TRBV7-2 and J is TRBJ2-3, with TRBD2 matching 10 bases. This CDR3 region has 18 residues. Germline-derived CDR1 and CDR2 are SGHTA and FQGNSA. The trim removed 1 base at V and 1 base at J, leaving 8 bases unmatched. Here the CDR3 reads CASSLVASGGGGTDTQYF. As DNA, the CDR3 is TGTGCCAGCAGCTTAGTTGCTAGCGGGGGAGGAGGCACAGATACGCAGTATTTT.

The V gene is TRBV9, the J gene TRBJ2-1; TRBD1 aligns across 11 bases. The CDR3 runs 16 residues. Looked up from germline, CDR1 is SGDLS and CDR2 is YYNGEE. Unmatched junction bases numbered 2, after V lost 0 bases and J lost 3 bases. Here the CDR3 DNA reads TGTGCCAGCAGCGTAGCTGGGACAGGGGGCTACAATGAGCAGTTCTTC. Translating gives CASSVAGTGGYNEQFF.

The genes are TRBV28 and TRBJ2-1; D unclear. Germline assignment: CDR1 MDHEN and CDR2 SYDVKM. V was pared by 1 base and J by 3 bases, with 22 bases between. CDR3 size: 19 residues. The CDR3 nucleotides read TGTGCCAGCAGTTTATTGAGTGCGTCTAAGGTTAGTGTCTACAATGAGCAGTTCTTC. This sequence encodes CASSLLSASKVSVYNEQFF.

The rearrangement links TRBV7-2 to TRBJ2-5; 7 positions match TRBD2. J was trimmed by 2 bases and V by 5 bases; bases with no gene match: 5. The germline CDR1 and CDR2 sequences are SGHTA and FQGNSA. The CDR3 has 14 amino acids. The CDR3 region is CASSVQGLQETQYF. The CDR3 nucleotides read TGTGCCAGCAGCGTGCAGGGACTACAAGAGACCCAGTACTTC.

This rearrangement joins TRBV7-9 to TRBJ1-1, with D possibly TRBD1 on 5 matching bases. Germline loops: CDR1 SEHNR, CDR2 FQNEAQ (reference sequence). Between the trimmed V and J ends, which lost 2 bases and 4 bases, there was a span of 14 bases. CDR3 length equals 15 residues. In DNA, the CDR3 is TGTGCCAGCAGCTTAATGGGGGGTCTGAGCACTGAAGCTTTCTTT. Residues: CASSLMGGLSTEAFF. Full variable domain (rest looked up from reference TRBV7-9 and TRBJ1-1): DTGVSQNPRHKITKRGQNVTFRCDPISEHNRLYWYRQTLGQGPEFLTYFQNEAQLEKSRLLSDRFSAERPKGSFSTLEIQRTEQGDSAMYLCASSLMGGLSTEAFFGQGTRLTVV.

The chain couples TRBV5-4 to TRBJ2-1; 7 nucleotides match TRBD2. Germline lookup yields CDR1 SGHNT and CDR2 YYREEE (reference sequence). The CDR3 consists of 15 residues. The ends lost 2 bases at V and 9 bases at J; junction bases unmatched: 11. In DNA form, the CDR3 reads TGTGCCAGCAGCTTCAGCGGGGACTTTGGTGGTGAGCAGTTCTTC. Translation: CASSFSGDFGGEQFF.

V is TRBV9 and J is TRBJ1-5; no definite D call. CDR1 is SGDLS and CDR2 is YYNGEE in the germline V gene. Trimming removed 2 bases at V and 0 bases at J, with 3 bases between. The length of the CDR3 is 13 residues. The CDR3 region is CASSVYSNQPQHF. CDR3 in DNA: TGTGCCAGCAGCGTTTATAGCAATCAGCCCCAGCATTTT.

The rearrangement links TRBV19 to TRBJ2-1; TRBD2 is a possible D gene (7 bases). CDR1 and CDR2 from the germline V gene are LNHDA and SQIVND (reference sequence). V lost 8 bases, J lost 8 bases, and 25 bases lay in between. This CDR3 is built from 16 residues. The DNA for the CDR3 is TGTGCCAGTGAAGGCCTGGGGGGCGGGAGTGAAGATGAGCAGTTCTTC. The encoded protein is CASEGLGGGSEDEQFF.

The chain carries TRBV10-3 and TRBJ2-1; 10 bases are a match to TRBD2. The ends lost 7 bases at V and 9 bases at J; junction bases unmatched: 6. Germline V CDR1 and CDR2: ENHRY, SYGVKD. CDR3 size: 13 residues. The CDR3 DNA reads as TGTGCCATCAAGCTAGCGGGAGATGGTGAGCAGTTCTTC. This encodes CAIKLAGDGEQFF.

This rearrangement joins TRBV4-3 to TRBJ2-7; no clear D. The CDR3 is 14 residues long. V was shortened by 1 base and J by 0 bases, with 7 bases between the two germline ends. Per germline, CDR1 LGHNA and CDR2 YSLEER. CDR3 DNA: TGCGCCAGCAGCCAAGCCCGAAGCTCCTACGAGCAGTACTTC. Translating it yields CASSQARSSYEQYF.

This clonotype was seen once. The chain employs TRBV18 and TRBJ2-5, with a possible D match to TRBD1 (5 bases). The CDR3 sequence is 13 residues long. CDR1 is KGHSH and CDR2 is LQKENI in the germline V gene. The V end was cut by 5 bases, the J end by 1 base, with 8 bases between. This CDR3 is CASSDDSQETQYF. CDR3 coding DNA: TGTGCCAGCTCAGACGACAGCCAAGAGACCCAGTACTTC.

The CDR3 DNA is TGCAGTGCGTCCGGCGACGACCTTAGAAGATACGAGCAGTACGTC. As protein: CSASGDDLRRYEQYV. The chain employs TRBV20-1 and TRBJ2-7; D uncertain. Germline V gives CDR1 DFQATT, CDR2 SNEGSKA (reference sequence). The V end was cut by 6 bases, the J end by 4 bases, with 22 bases between. The CDR3 runs to 15 residues.

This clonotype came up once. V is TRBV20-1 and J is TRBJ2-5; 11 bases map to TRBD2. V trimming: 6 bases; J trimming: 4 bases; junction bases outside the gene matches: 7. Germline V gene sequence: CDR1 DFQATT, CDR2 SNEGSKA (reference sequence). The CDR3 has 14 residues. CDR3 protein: CSAHPGLAGETQYF. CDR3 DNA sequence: TGCAGTGCACACCCTGGACTAGCGGGAGAGACCCAGTACTTC.

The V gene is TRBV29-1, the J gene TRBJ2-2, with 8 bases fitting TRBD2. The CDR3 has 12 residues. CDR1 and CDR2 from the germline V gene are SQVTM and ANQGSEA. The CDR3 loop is CTGGANTGELFF. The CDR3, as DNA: TGCACCGGGGGGGCGAACACCGGGGAGCTGTTTTTT.

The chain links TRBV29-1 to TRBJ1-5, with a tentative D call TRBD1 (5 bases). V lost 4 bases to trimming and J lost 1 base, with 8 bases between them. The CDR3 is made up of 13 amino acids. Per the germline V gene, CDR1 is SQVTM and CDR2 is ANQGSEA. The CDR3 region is CSVVGASNQPQHF. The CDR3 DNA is TGCAGCGTTGTTGGGGCAAGCAATCAGCCCCAGCATTTT.

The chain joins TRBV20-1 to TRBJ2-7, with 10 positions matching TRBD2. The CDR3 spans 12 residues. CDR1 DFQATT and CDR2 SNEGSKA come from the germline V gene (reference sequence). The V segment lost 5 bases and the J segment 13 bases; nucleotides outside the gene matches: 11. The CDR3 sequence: CSAGLAGTSAYV. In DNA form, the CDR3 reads TGCAGTGCTGGACTCGCCGGGACTAGCGCTTACGTC.

CDR3 sequence (DNA): TGCAGTGCGGCTCCGTTGGGACAGGGTGACTATGGCTACACCTTC. This gives the protein CSAAPLGQGDYGYTF. The rearrangement uses TRBV20-1 and TRBJ1-2; 9 bases map to TRBD1. This CDR3 has 15 residues. Per the germline V gene, CDR1 is DFQATT and CDR2 is SNEGSKA (reference sequence). After removal of 6 bases from V and 3 bases from J, the junction contained 11 bases not matched to a gene.

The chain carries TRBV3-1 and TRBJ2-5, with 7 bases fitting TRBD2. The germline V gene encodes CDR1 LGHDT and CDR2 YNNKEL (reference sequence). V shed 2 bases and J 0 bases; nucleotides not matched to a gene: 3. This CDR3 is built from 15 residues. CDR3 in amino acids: CASSQFSGDQETQYF. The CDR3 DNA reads TGTGCCAGCAGCCAATTCAGCGGGGACCAAGAGACCCAGTACTTC.

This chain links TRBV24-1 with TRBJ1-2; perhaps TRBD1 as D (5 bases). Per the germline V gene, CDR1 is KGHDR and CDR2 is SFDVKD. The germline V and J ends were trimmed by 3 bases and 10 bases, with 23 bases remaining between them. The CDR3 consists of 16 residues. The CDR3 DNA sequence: TGTGCCACCAGTGATCCGGGATCATACGGGACCGGTGCCTACACCTTC. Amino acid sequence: CATSDPGSYGTGAYTF.

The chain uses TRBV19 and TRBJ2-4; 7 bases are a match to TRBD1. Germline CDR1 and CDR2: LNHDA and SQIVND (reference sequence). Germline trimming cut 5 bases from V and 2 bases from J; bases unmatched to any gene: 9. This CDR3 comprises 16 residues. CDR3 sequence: CASSPPGQYTKNIQYF. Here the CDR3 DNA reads TGTGCCAGTAGTCCACCGGGACAGTATACCAAAAACATTCAGTACTTC.

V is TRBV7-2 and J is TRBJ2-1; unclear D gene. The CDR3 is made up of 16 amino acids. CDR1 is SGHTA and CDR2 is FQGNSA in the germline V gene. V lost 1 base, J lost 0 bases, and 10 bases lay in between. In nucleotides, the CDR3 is TGTGCCAGCAGCTTAGTGGCAGTGGGCTCCTACAATGAGCAGTTCTTC. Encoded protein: CASSLVAVGSYNEQFF.

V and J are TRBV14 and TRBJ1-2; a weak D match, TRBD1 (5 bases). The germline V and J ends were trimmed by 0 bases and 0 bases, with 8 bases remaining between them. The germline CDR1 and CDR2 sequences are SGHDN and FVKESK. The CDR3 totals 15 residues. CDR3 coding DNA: TGTGCCAGCAGCCAAGATCTGACAGCTAACTATGGCTACACCTTC. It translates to CASSQDLTANYGYTF.

CDR3 sequence reads: CATSGGVGFVNEQFF. In nucleotides, the CDR3 is TGTGCCACCAGTGGGGGGGTTGGATTTGTGAATGAGCAGTTCTTC. J is TRBJ2-1 and V is TRBV24-1, with D perhaps TRBD2 (6 bases). Germline CDR1 KGHDR, CDR2 SFDVKD. The CDR3 is made up of 15 amino acids. Deletions cut 5 bases from V and 7 bases from J, with 17 bases between.

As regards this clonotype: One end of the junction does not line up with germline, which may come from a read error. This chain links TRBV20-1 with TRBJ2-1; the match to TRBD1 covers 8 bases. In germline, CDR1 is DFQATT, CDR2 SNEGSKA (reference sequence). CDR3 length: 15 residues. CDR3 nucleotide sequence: TGCAGTGCCCAGAACGGGCAGGGGGCCTATAATGAGCAGTTCTTC. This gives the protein CSAQNGQGAYNEQFF.

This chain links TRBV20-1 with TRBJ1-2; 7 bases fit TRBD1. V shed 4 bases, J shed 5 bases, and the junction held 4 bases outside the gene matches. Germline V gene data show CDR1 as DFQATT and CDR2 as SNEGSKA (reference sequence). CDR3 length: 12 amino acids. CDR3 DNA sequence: TGCAGTGCTACAGGGGGTCGGTATGGCTACACCTTC. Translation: CSATGGRYGYTF.